This T cell receptor (beta chain) was documented in a study of CD8 T cells in ankylosing spondylitis. Study-wide results and limits: Researchers reportedly found disease-linked clones significantly enriched in matched ankylosing spondylitis synovial fluid.

This clonotype was observed at least ten times. Antigen specificity is unknown. There are 20 residues in the CDR3. After removal of 0 bases from V and 4 bases from J, the junction contained 16 bases not matched to a gene. Germline CDR1 LGHNA, CDR2 YSLEER. Generation of TCR beta libraries employed quantitative 5'-RACE incorporating molecular barcodes. Using its own MiXCR run on the 5' RACE reads, TCRdb lists one record per CDR3 protein. The sample holds 250,000 to 400,000 distinct CDR3 sequences, around 10% seen once. Sequencing was performed on blood, either unsorted or a sorted T cell fraction (not recorded which). The chain links TRBV4-3 to TRBJ2-1; TRBD2 matches at 9 bases. The origin of this receptor is a female donor with ankylosing spondylitis or in good health (not recorded which). The chain's CDR3 is CASSQDTGTSNLEGYNEQFF. CDR3 nucleotide sequence: TGCGCCAGCAGCCAAGATACCGGGACTAGCAATCTAGAAGGTTACAATGAGCAGTTCTTC.